The source of this T cell receptor (beta chain) is a study of cytomegalovirus exposure and HLA in healthy donors. Study outcomes and limitations: There were a few CMV-associated chains whose specificity for CMV antigens was confirmed in vitro. CMV serostatus was the only immune exposure information that was available.

A multiplex PCR was run with 60 Vbeta primers and 13 Jbeta primers. TCRdb's table, derived via immunoSEQ multiplex PCR, lists solely in-frame clones and lacks some. Among 150,000 to 200,000 clones, 70% were seen once, and the ten largest hold 4.7%. Germline V gene data show CDR1 as SGHRS and CDR2 as YFSETQ. Trimming pared 0 bases from V and 0 bases from J, leaving 12 bases between. This CDR3 is 16 amino acids long. Of note for this clone: The antigen is not known.

This clonotype originated in a young man in good health and CMV-seropositive. The sequencing sample was made of PBMCs. The chain joins TRBV5-1 to TRBJ1-2, with D perhaps TRBD1 (5 bases). This CDR3 reads CASSLGSGETNYGYTF. The CDR3 bases are TGCGCCAGCAGCTTGGGGTCGGGGGAGACTAACTATGGCTACACCTTC.